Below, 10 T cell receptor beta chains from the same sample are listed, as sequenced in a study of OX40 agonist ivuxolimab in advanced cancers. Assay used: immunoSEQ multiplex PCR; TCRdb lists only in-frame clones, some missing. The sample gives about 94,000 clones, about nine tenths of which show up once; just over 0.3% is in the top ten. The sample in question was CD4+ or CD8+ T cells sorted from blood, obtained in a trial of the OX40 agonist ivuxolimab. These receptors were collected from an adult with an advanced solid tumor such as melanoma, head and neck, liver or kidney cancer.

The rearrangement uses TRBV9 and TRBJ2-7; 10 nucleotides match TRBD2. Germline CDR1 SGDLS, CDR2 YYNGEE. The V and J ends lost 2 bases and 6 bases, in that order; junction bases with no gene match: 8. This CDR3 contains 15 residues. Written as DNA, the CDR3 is TGTGCCAGCAGCGTCGTAGCGGGGGGATCGGCCGAGCAGTACTTC. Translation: CASSVVAGGSAEQYF.

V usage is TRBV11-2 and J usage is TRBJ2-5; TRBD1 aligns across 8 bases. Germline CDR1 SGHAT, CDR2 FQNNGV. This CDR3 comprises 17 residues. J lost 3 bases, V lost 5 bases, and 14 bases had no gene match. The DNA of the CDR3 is TGTGCCAGCAGCCGAACCCCCCGCGGACAGGGTGAAGAGACCCAGTACTTC. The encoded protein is CASSRTPRGQGEETQYF.

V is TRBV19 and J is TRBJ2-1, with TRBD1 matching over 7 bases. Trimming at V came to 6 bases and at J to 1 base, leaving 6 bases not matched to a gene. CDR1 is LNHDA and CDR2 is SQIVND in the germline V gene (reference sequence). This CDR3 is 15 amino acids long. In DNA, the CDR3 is TGTGCCAGTAGCCGGGACAGCGATTCCTACAATGAGCAGTTCTTC. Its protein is CASSRDSDSYNEQFF.

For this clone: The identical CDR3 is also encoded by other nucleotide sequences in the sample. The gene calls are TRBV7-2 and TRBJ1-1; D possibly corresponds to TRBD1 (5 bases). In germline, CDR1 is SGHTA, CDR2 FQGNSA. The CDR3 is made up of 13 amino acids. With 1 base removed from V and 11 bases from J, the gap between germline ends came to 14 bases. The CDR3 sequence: CASSLGGSGRAFF. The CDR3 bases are TGTGCCAGCAGCTTAGGCGGTTCGGGGCGGGCTTTCTTT.

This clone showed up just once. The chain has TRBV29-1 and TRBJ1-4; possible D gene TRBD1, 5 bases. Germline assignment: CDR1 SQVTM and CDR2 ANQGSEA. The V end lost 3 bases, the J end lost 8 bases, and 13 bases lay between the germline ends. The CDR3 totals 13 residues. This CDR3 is CSVERSGGEKLFF. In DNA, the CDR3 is TGCAGCGTTGAGAGAAGCGGGGGAGAAAAACTGTTTTTT.

The CDR3 sequence is CASRLETSMNTEAFF. The CDR3 DNA is TGTGCCAGCAGATTGGAGACAAGCATGAACACTGAAGCTTTCTTT. The chain has TRBV6-1 and TRBJ1-1; D gene ambiguous. Germline CDR1 and CDR2: MNHNS and SASEGT. Trimming pared 6 bases from V and 0 bases from J, leaving 14 bases between. This CDR3 comprises 15 residues.

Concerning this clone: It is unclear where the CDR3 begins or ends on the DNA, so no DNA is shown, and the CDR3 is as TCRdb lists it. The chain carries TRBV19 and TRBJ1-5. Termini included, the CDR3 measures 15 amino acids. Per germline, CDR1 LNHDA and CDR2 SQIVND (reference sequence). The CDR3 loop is CASTSGGKYNQPQHF.

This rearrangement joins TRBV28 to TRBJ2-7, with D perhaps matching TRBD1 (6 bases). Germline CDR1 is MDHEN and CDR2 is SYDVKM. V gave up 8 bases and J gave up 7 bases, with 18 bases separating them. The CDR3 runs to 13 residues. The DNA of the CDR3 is TGTGCCAGCGCACAGGGAGTGCTGTTGGAGCAGTACTTC. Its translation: CASAQGVLLEQYF.

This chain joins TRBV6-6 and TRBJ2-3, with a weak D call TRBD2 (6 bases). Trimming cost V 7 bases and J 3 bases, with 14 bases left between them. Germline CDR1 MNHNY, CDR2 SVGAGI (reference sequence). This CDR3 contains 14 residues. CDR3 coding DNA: TGTGCCAGCACCTGGGGGGTAGGGACAGATACGCAGTATTTT. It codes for CASTWGVGTDTQYF.

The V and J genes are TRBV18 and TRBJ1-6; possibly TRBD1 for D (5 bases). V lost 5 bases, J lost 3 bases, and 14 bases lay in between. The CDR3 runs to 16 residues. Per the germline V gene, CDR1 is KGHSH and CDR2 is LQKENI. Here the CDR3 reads CASSTDSSHYNSPLHF. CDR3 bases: TGTGCCAGCTCAACCGACAGTTCTCACTATAATTCACCCCTCCACTTT.